This TCR beta chain was captured in a study of metastatic and nonmetastatic thyroid tumors. As for the study in general: The authors compared repertoires across blood and tumor or nodule tissue from malignant and benign thyroid patients. Study findings and constraints: Within blood and tumor, benign nodules reportedly had significantly lower TCR beta diversity than malignant thyroid tumors did.

Methods used by the authors: The study's classifier, a distant-metastasis tool for papillary thyroid cancer, was built using CDR3 differences across clinicopathological groups. TCRdb re-called the PCR reads via MiXCR. The V and J calls reflect TCRdb's pipeline rather than the authors' work. The repertoire holds 13,000 to 15,000 clones, roughly 28% seen once, with 3.9% in the top ten. No patient had received any treatment before thyroid surgery. Notes on this clone: Its antigen is currently unknown. The junction and the germline gene differ at one end; a read error may be behind it.

Germline V lookup: CDR1 MNHEY, CDR2 SVGEGT. This CDR3 comprises 15 residues. This rearrangement joins TRBV6-2 or TRBV6-3 to TRBJ2-2, with a tentative D call TRBD2 (6 bases). The clonotype originates from a female donor with papillary thyroid cancer or a benign thyroid nodule (not recorded which). Some clones in this sample may be carry-over from other donors' samples. Sample: blood. The CDR3 nucleotides read TGTGCCAGCAGTATCCCGACTAGGATGGCCGGTGAGCTGTTTTTT. This translates into CASSIPTRMAGELFF.